The 15 T cell receptor beta chains below were found in one sample sequenced in a study of blood T cells in healthy people across ages. PCR was performed a second time for about 7 to 11 cycles using a sample-barcoded 5' primer and a J-beta primer mix. Using its own MiXCR run on the 5' RACE reads, TCRdb lists one record per CDR3 protein. In the table there are about 1.5 million distinct CDR3 sequences, about 45% of which are singletons. The sequenced sample was blood. The receptors derive from a woman between 18 and 30 years old in good health.

This clonotype has only a few counts. The chain has TRBV7-2 and TRBJ2-4, with TRBD1 identical over 7 bases. V shed 1 base and J 0 bases; nucleotides not matched to a gene: 6. The CDR3 extends over 17 amino acids. Germline V lookup: CDR1 SGHTA, CDR2 FQGNSA. The DNA for the CDR3 is TGTGCCAGCAGCTTAGGGGGACAGACTCTAGCCAAAAACATTCAGTACTTC. Translated, it gives CASSLGGQTLAKNIQYF. The whole variable domain, filled in from reference TRBV7-2 and TRBJ2-4, reads GAGVSQSPSNKVTEKGKDVELRCDPISGHTALYWYRQSLGQGLEFLIYFQGNSAPDKSGLPSDRFSAERTGGSVSTLTIQRTQQEDSAVYLCASSLGGQTLAKNIQYFGAGTRLSVL.

DNA of the CDR3: TGTGCCAGCAGCGTGGGGATAAGCACAGATACGCAGTATTTT. It codes for CASSVGISTDTQYF. J is TRBJ2-3 and V is TRBV9; D remains unclear. Looked up from germline, CDR1 is SGDLS and CDR2 is YYNGEE. CDR3 length: 14 residues. The V end lost 2 bases, the J end lost 0 bases, and 7 bases lay between the germline ends.

The gene calls are TRBV6-6 and TRBJ2-3, with D hard to call. The ends were cut back, 4 bases at V and 6 bases at J, with 20 bases in the middle. The germline V gene has CDR1 MNHNY and CDR2 SVGAGI (reference sequence). This CDR3 region has 16 residues. CDR3 region: CASSSSSRAPGDTQYF. In DNA, the CDR3 is TGTGCCAGCAGTTCTTCCTCACGAGCGCCCGGGGATACGCAGTATTTT.

V is TRBV27 and J is TRBJ2-1, with 8 bases identical to TRBD2. V lost 5 bases, J lost 0 bases, and 3 bases stayed unmatched. The CDR3 has 15 amino acids. Germline V CDR1 and CDR2: MNHEY, SMNVEV (reference sequence). In DNA, the CDR3 is TGTGCCAGCAGTAAACGGGGGGGCTCCTACAATGAGCAGTTCTTC. This sequence encodes CASSKRGGSYNEQFF.

This clonotype was observed a handful of times. The rearrangement joins TRBV12-3 or TRBV12-4 to TRBJ2-5; possibly TRBD2 for D (5 bases). This CDR3 contains 14 residues. Trimming shortened V by 2 bases and J by 3 bases, and 10 bases separated the two germline ends. The CDR3 loop is CASSLPDGEETQYF. As DNA, the CDR3 is TGTGCCAGCAGTTTACCGGACGGGGAAGAGACCCAGTACTTC.

The genes are TRBV10-3 and TRBJ2-1; maybe TRBD2 (5 bases). The CDR3 length is 17 residues. CDR1 is ENHRY and CDR2 is SYGVKD in the germline V gene. V lost 0 bases and J 7 bases, leaving 19 bases between the germline ends. CDR3 nucleotides: TGTGCCATCAGTGAGTCGGTGCTCAATGGTAAGCGGAATGAGCAGTTCTTC. Translated, it gives CAISESVLNGKRNEQFF.

The V gene is TRBV27, the J gene TRBJ2-1, with TRBD2 as a possible D gene (5 bases). Germline V gives CDR1 MNHEY, CDR2 SMNVEV (reference sequence). This CDR3 has 16 amino acids. The V gene lost 3 bases and the J gene lost 4 bases, with 16 bases spanning the gap. The CDR3 here is CASSFDSRTGYNEQFF. The CDR3, as DNA: TGTGCCAGCAGTTTCGACTCGCGCACGGGGTACAATGAGCAGTTCTTC.

The gene calls are TRBV7-9 and TRBJ2-5; 8 nucleotides align to TRBD2. This CDR3 spans 15 amino acids. Per germline, CDR1 SEHNR and CDR2 FQNEAQ (reference sequence). Germline trimming cut 5 bases from V and 0 bases from J; bases unmatched to any gene: 5. The CDR3 sequence: CASSPPGGDQETQYF. The CDR3 DNA follows: TGTGCCAGCAGCCCCCCCGGGGGGGACCAAGAGACCCAGTACTTC.

This clonotype showed up just a few times. This chain uses TRBV6-2 or TRBV6-3 with TRBJ1-2; TRBD1 agrees at 7 bases. This CDR3 spans 16 amino acids. V dropped 6 bases and J dropped 4; count of bases not matched to a gene: 14. Per the germline V gene, CDR1 is MNHEY and CDR2 is SVGEGT. The DNA of the CDR3 is TGTGCCAGCAGGACACCTCGGGACAGCACCCTCTATGGCTACACCTTC. It yields the protein CASRTPRDSTLYGYTF.

CDR3 sequence reads: CASSYEGASLSYEQYF. The CDR3 region has the DNA TGTGCCAGCAGTTACGAGGGAGCCTCCCTCTCCTACGAGCAGTACTTC. The chain carries TRBV6-5 and TRBJ2-7; tentative D call: TRBD2 (5 bases). This CDR3 contains 16 residues. Deletions cut 2 bases from V and 0 bases from J, with 14 bases between. The germline CDR1 and CDR2 sequences are MNHEY and SVGAGI.

This clonotype was seen a few times. This sequence joins TRBV4-3 and TRBJ1-1, with D tentatively TRBD1 (6 bases). Germline V gene sequence: CDR1 LGHNA, CDR2 YSLEER. CDR3 length equals 18 residues. Trimming pared 1 base from V and 1 base from J, leaving 19 bases between. The CDR3 here is CASSQAVAGVQENTEAFF. The CDR3 region has the DNA TGCGCCAGCAGCCAAGCCGTCGCAGGGGTACAGGAGAACACTGAAGCTTTCTTT.

J is TRBJ2-3 and V is TRBV5-1; tentatively, D is TRBD2 (5 bases). The ends were cut back, 2 bases at V and 1 base at J, with 8 bases in the middle. This CDR3 has 14 residues. From germline, CDR1 is SGHRS and CDR2 YFSETQ. The CDR3 protein is CASSFWTRTDTQYF. DNA for the CDR3: TGCGCCAGCAGCTTCTGGACTCGCACAGATACGCAGTATTTT.

V is TRBV29-1 and J is TRBJ2-1; TRBD2 matches 11 bases. CDR3 length: 14 residues. After removal of 6 bases from V and 7 bases from J, the junction contained 8 bases not matched to a gene. Germline assignment: CDR1 SQVTM and CDR2 ANQGSEA. CDR3 sequence (DNA): TGCAGCGTCGTTAGCGGGAGGGCGTTAAATGAGCAGTTCTTC. Its translation is CSVVSGRALNEQFF.

This clonotype was detected only a few times. The chain joins TRBV11-2 to TRBJ1-2, with a possible D match to TRBD1 (5 bases). Looked up from germline, CDR1 is SGHAT and CDR2 is FQNNGV. Between the trimmed V and J ends, which lost 2 bases and 1 base, there was a span of 8 bases. The CDR3 has 14 residues. The CDR3 spells CASSLLDNNYGYTF. The CDR3 region has the DNA TGTGCCAGCAGCTTACTGGACAATAACTATGGCTACACCTTC.

CDR3 nucleotides: TGTGCCAGCAGCGCTGGGGAGGGAGGGAACACTGAAGCTTTCTTT. Translating it yields CASSAGEGGNTEAFF. The chain has TRBV9 and TRBJ1-1; D is unclear. The CDR3 spans 15 residues. The V gene's germline CDR1 is SGDLS and CDR2 YYNGEE. Trimming pared 3 bases from V and 1 base from J, leaving 13 bases between.